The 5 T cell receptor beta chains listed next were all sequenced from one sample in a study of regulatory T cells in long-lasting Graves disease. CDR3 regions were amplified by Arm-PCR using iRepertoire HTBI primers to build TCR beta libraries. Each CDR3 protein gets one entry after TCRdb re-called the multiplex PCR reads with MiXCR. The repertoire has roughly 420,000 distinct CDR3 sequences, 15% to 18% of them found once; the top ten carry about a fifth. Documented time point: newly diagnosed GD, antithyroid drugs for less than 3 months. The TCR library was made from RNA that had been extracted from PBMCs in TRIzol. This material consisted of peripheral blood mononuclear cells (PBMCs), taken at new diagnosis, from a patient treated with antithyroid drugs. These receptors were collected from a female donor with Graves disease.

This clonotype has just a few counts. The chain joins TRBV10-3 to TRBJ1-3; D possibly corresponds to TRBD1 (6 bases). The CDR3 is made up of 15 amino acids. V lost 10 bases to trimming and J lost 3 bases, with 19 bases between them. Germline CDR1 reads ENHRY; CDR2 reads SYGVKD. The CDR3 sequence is CATLQGIGFGNTIYF. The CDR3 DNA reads TGTGCCACCCTTCAGGGGATCGGTTTTGGAAACACCATATATTTT.

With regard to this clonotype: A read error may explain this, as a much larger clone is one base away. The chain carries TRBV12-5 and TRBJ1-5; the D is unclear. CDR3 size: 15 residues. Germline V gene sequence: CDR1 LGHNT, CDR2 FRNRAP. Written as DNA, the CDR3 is TGTGCTAGTGGCGTCACCAGTGACCGGTTTCAGTCCCAGCATTTT. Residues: CASGVTSDRFQSQHF.

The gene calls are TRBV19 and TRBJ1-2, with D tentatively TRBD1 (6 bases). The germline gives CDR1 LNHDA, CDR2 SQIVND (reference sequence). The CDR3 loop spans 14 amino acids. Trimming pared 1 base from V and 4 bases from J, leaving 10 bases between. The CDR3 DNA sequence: TGTGCCAGTAGTATAGCAGAGACAGGCTATGGCTACACCTTC. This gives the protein CASSIAETGYGYTF. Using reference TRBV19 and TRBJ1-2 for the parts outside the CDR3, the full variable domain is DGGITQSPKYLFRKEGQNVTLSCEQNLNHDAMYWYRQDPGQGLRLIYYSQIVNDFQKGDIAEGYSVSREKKESFPLTVTSAQKNPTAFYLCASSIAETGYGYTFGSGTRLTVV.

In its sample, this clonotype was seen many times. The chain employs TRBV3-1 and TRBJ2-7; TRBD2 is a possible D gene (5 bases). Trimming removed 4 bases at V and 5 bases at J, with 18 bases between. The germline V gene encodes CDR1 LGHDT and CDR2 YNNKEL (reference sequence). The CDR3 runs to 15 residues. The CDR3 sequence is CASSLRRAPGDEQYF. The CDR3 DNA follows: TGTGCCAGCAGCCTCAGACGGGCCCCCGGGGACGAGCAGTACTTC.

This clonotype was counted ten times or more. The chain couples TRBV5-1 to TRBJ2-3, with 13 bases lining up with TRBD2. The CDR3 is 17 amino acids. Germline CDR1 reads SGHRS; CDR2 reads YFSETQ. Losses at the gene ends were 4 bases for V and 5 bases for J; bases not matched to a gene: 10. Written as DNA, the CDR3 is TGCGCCAGCAGCCGACCGGGGACTAGCGGGACCAAAGATACGCAGTATTTT. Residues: CASSRPGTSGTKDTQYF. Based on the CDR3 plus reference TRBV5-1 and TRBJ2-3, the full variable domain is KAGVTQTPRYLIKTRGQQVTLSCSPISGHRSVSWYQQTPGQGLQFLFEYFSETQRNKGNFPGRFSGRQFSNSRSEMNVSTLELGDSALYLCASSRPGTSGTKDTQYFGPGTRLTVL.